A single sample is the source of the 14 T cell receptor beta chains below, sequenced in a study of OX40 agonist ivuxolimab in advanced cancers. Produced via immunoSEQ multiplex PCR; TCRdb's table is partial and in-frame only. The table records approximately 76,000 clones, 88% of them present only once. Sequencing used CD4+ or CD8+ T cells sorted from blood, obtained in a trial of the OX40 agonist ivuxolimab. These receptors were obtained from an adult with an advanced solid tumor such as melanoma, head and neck, liver or kidney cancer.

This clone turned up a few times. The chain links TRBV2 to TRBJ2-2; no definite D call. Germline V gene sequence: CDR1 SNHLY, CDR2 FYNNEI. Trimming took off 8 bases at V and 0 bases at J, with 10 bases between the two ends. The CDR3 consists of 14 residues. The CDR3 sequence is CASVVSPNTGELFF. DNA of the CDR3: TGTGCCAGCGTGGTAAGCCCGAACACCGGGGAGCTGTTTTTT. The variable domain in full, with the rest retrieved from reference TRBV2 and TRBJ2-2, is EPEVTQTPSHQVTQMGQEVILRCVPISNHLYFYWYRQILGQKVEFLVSFYNNEISEKSEIFDDQFSVERPDGSNFTLKIRSTKLEDSAMYFCASVVSPNTGELFFGEGSRLTVL.

The rearrangement links TRBV5-1 to TRBJ2-7; 7 bases line up with TRBD2. CDR1 is SGHRS, CDR2 YFSETQ, per germline. Unmatched junction bases numbered 5, after V lost 0 bases and J lost 2 bases. The CDR3 is 15 amino acids. CDR3 DNA: TGCGCCAGCAGCTTGGTGGCTAGCGGAGCCTACGAGCAGTACTTC. Its protein is CASSLVASGAYEQYF.

The rearrangement links TRBV15 to TRBJ2-3; D is undetermined. Per the germline V gene, CDR1 is LNHNV and CDR2 is YYDKDF (reference sequence). CDR3 length equals 15 residues. Trimming stripped 0 bases from V and 5 bases from J, with 12 bases between. The CDR3 loop reads CATSRESRTGDTQYF. The CDR3 DNA reads TGTGCCACCAGCAGAGAGAGCCGAACCGGAGATACGCAGTATTTT.

In the case of this clone: Mismatch with germline at one junction end may stem from a read error. The J gene is TRBJ1-3, the V gene TRBV10-3; D is unclear. The CDR3 totals 13 residues. CDR1 and CDR2 from the germline V gene are ENHRY and SYGVKD. Here the CDR3 reads CAISESGGKTIYF. The CDR3 nucleotides read TGTGCCATCAGTGAGTCAGGTGGAAAGACCATATATTTT.

The chain links TRBV6-5 to TRBJ2-3; 12 bases line up with TRBD2. Germline CDR1 is MNHEY and CDR2 is SVGAGI. After removal of 4 bases from V and 3 bases from J, the junction contained 2 bases not matched to a gene. This CDR3 is 15 amino acids long. CDR3 region: CASSLLAGGTDTQYF. CDR3 sequence (DNA): TGTGCCAGCAGTTTACTAGCGGGAGGTACAGATACGCAGTATTTT.

The J gene is TRBJ2-5, the V gene TRBV5-4; TRBD2 matches at 15 bases. The CDR3 totals 17 residues. The V and J ends lost 4 bases and 5 bases, in that order; junction bases with no gene match: 9. Germline-derived CDR1 and CDR2 are SGHNT and YYREEE (reference sequence). As DNA, the CDR3 is TGTGCCAGCAGCGACGGGACTAGCGGGAGGTTAAGGGAGACCCAGTACTTC. Protein: CASSDGTSGRLRETQYF.

The chain uses TRBV7-8 and TRBJ2-7; D may be TRBD2 (5 bases). The germline CDR1 and CDR2 sequences are SGHVS and FQNEAQ. V lost 5 bases and J 6 bases, leaving 17 bases between the germline ends. The CDR3 has 14 residues. The CDR3 region has the DNA TGTGCCAGCAGCAAGAAGACTAACAGCCTCGAGCAGTACTTC. Amino acid sequence: CASSKKTNSLEQYF.

This rearrangement joins TRBV7-3 to TRBJ1-1; D ambiguous. The CDR3 is 14 amino acids. Germline CDR1 and CDR2: SGHTA and FQGTGA. V dropped 5 bases and J dropped 5 bases, with 15 bases sitting between them. The CDR3 is CASSLDGPGTEAFF. The CDR3 DNA is TGTGCCAGCAGCCTCGACGGCCCTGGAACTGAAGCTTTCTTT.

The rearrangement joins TRBV6-5 to TRBJ2-1; 9 bases align to TRBD2. Germline assignment: CDR1 MNHEY and CDR2 SVGAGI. J was trimmed by 9 bases and V by 4 bases; bases with no gene match: 7. CDR3 length: 14 amino acids. In DNA, the CDR3 is TGTGCCAGCAGTTCGGCGGGGGGGCCCAGTGAGCAGTTCTTC. This gives the protein CASSSAGGPSEQFF.

The chain joins TRBV9 to TRBJ1-1; tentatively, D is TRBD1 (5 bases). The germline CDR1 and CDR2 sequences are SGDLS and YYNGEE. V gave up 0 bases and J gave up 1 base, with 7 bases separating them. This CDR3 is built from 14 residues. The CDR3: CASSVVTENTEAFF. CDR3 DNA sequence: TGTGCCAGCAGCGTAGTGACAGAGAACACTGAAGCTTTCTTT.

The V call is TRBV6-1, the J call TRBJ1-5; unclear D gene. Germline CDR1 and CDR2: MNHNS and SASEGT. This CDR3 has 15 residues. V was clipped by 4 bases and J by 3 bases, with 13 bases between them. As DNA, the CDR3 is TGTGCCAGCAGTGGCTCGGAAATATTCAATCAGCCCCAGCATTTT. Residues: CASSGSEIFNQPQHF.

The chain recombines TRBV18 with TRBJ1-1; D is undetermined. V lost 1 base and J 5 bases, leaving 11 bases between the germline ends. Germline loops: CDR1 KGHSH, CDR2 LQKENI. The CDR3 sequence is 14 residues long. The CDR3 DNA reads TGTGCCAGCTCACCACAGGGCGGTAGTACTGAAGCTTTCTTT. Translating it yields CASSPQGGSTEAFF. Full variable domain (remainder filled in from reference TRBV18 and TRBJ1-1): NAGVMQNPRHLVRRRGQEARLRCSPMKGHSHVYWYRQLPEEGLKFMVYLQKENIIDESGMPKERFSAEFPKEGPSILRIQQVVRGDSAAYFCASSPQGGSTEAFFGQGTRLTVV.

The chain joins TRBV9 to TRBJ2-7; D remains ambiguous. Germline-derived CDR1 and CDR2 are SGDLS and YYNGEE. V lost 0 bases to trimming and J lost 2 bases, with 9 bases between them. The length of the CDR3 is 14 residues. The CDR3 DNA follows: TGTGCCAGCAGCGTAGAGACTCCGCCCTACGAGCAGTACTTC. This sequence encodes CASSVETPPYEQYF.

The genes are TRBV18 and TRBJ2-3; 9 bases align to TRBD1. The junction had 3 bases not matched to a gene; V was cut back by 5 bases and J by 3 bases. The CDR3 consists of 14 residues. In germline, CDR1 is KGHSH, CDR2 LQKENI. CDR3 sequence (DNA): TGTGCCAGCTCAGGGACAGGGAGGACAGATACGCAGTATTTT. Its translation is CASSGTGRTDTQYF.